This entry lists 22 T cell receptor beta chains sequenced from one sample in a study of blood T cell repertoires in COVID-19. Sequencing used immunoSEQ multiplex PCR; TCRdb keeps in-frame clones, though not all of them. Of 25,000 to 35,000 clones in the sample, over 90% were seen once. Sequenced: peripheral blood. These receptor sequences come from a human donor in a cohort sampled during active COVID-19.

The chain has TRBV6-2 or TRBV6-3 and TRBJ2-7; 14 nucleotides line up with TRBD2. The CDR3 contains 16 residues. Germline CDR1 is MNHEY and CDR2 is SVGEGT. V lost 2 bases to trimming and J lost 3 bases; unmatched junction nucleotides: 3. In DNA, the CDR3 is TGTGCCAGCAGTTACGGAGGACTAGCGGGGGGCTACGAGCAGTACTTC. Translating it yields CASSYGGLAGGYEQYF.

The chain is built from TRBV5-4 and TRBJ2-3; TRBD2 agrees at 9 bases. The J segment lost 7 bases and the V segment lost 8 bases, leaving 14 bases of the junction unmatched. This CDR3 spans 15 amino acids. Germline CDR1 reads SGHNT; CDR2 reads YYREEE (reference sequence). The CDR3 reads CASTNYSGSINTQYF. Written as DNA, the CDR3 is TGTGCCAGTACCAACTATAGCGGGAGCATTAATACGCAGTATTTT.

The chain recombines TRBV27 with TRBJ2-2; TRBD2 aligns across 10 bases. The CDR3 is 16 residues long. With 6 bases clipped from V and 5 bases from J, the junction kept 9 bases outside the gene matches. Germline V gives CDR1 MNHEY, CDR2 SMNVEV (reference sequence). CDR3 sequence: CASRVLAGTRTGELFF. CDR3 DNA: TGTGCCAGCAGGGTACTAGCGGGAACGCGGACCGGGGAGCTGTTTTTT.

The V gene is TRBV3-1 (or the pseudogene TRBV3-2), the J gene TRBJ2-3; TRBD2 agrees at 9 bases. The CDR3 loop spans 16 amino acids. Germline CDR1 reads LGHDT; CDR2 reads YNNKEL (reference sequence). The V segment lost 4 bases and the J segment 1 base; nucleotides outside the gene matches: 6. The CDR3 reads CASSPRRTSGTDTQYF. For the CDR3, the DNA is TGTGCCAGCAGCCCCCGGCGGACTAGCGGCACAGATACGCAGTATTTT.

This clone was detected only a few times. The J gene is TRBJ1-5, the V gene TRBV6-5; D is perhaps TRBD1 (5 bases). V shed 7 bases and J shed 4 bases, with 14 bases lying between them. The CDR3 totals 14 residues. Per germline, CDR1 MNHEY and CDR2 SVGAGI. The CDR3 DNA is TGTGCCAGCAACCCCTCTGGGGCGAATCAGCCCCAGCATTTT. It translates to CASNPSGANQPQHF.

CDR3 sequence reads: CASSKGRWETSGANVLTF. The CDR3 coding sequence is TGTGCCAGCAGCAAAGGACGGTGGGAGACCTCTGGGGCCAACGTCCTGACTTTC. The chain joins TRBV21-1 to TRBJ2-6; the DNA was not used to check the table's D call, TRBD2. TRBV21-1 is listed as a pseudogene. The CDR3 has 18 amino acids.

This chain uses TRBV9 with TRBJ2-3; 15 bases line up with TRBD2. The CDR3 has 16 residues. Germline V CDR1 and CDR2: SGDLS, YYNGEE. With 4 bases clipped from V and 5 bases from J, the junction kept 5 bases outside the gene matches. Written as DNA, the CDR3 is TGTGCCAGCAGCCCTGGACTAGCGGGAGGGATAGATACGCAGTATTTT. Translated, it gives CASSPGLAGGIDTQYF.

The CDR3 nucleotides are TGTGCCAGCAGTTCTAAAGGCTACACCTTC. Its translation: CASSSKGYTF. The V call is TRBV28, the J call TRBJ1-2; D remains ambiguous. The germline gives CDR1 MDHEN, CDR2 SYDVKM. Deletions cut 4 bases from V and 8 bases from J, with 5 bases between. This CDR3 has 10 residues.

This clone showed up just once. The J gene is TRBJ1-4, the V gene TRBV19; a weak D match, TRBD1 (6 bases). This CDR3 is built from 18 residues. Per germline, CDR1 LNHDA and CDR2 SQIVND (reference sequence). Trimming cost V 10 bases and J 1 base, with 25 bases left between them. In DNA form, the CDR3 reads TGTGCCACCGCATTCCAAACAGGGAGAGGAAGAACTAATGAAAAACTGTTTTTT. It codes for CATAFQTGRGRTNEKLFF.

The chain couples TRBV28 to TRBJ1-5, with 10 positions matching TRBD1. This CDR3 contains 15 residues. Germline CDR1 reads MDHEN; CDR2 reads SYDVKM. Unmatched junction bases numbered 8, after V lost 5 bases and J lost 7 bases. CDR3 in DNA: TGTGCCAGCAGTCCCCACGACAGGGGGCAACAGCCCCAGCATTTT. It encodes CASSPHDRGQQPQHF.

This clone was detected only a few times. The V gene is TRBV30, the J gene TRBJ1-5, with TRBD1 identical over 10 bases. The CDR3 is made up of 14 amino acids. CDR1 is GTSNPN, CDR2 SVGIG, per germline (reference sequence). V was clipped by 2 bases and J by 7 bases; unmatched bases: 5. The CDR3 loop is CAWSYGQGEQPQHF. The CDR3 DNA reads as TGTGCCTGGAGTTACGGACAGGGGGAACAGCCCCAGCATTTT.

The V gene is TRBV6-5, the J gene TRBJ2-1; TRBD1 aligns across 8 bases. With 5 bases clipped from V and 6 bases from J, the junction kept 6 bases outside the gene matches. CDR1 is MNHEY, CDR2 SVGAGI, per germline. This CDR3 comprises 14 residues. CDR3 nucleotides: TGTGCCAGCAGTATGACAGGGGTGTTCAATGAGCAGTTCTTC. It encodes CASSMTGVFNEQFF.

CDR3 DNA sequence: TGTGCCAGCTCCCCGGGTTCCGGGACAGGCTCGTCGGCTGGGTATGGCTACACCTTC. Amino acid sequence: CASSPGSGTGSSAGYGYTF. This chain connects TRBV18 to TRBJ1-2, with TRBD1 matching 8 bases. Looked up from germline, CDR1 is KGHSH and CDR2 is LQKENI. The CDR3 consists of 19 residues. Trimming cost V 6 bases and J 5 bases; bases outside gene matches: 23.

The J gene is TRBJ1-1, the V gene TRBV5-4, with 7 bases that match TRBD1. Germline loops: CDR1 SGHNT, CDR2 YYREEE (reference sequence). V lost 3 bases to trimming and J lost 0 bases; unmatched junction nucleotides: 8. This CDR3 region has 16 residues. In DNA, the CDR3 is TGTGCCAGCAGCTCCCGGACAGGTATCCTGAACACTGAAGCTTTCTTT. Translation gives CASSSRTGILNTEAFF.

V and J are TRBV5-1 and TRBJ1-4; TRBD1 is a possible D gene (5 bases). The CDR3 totals 13 residues. The germline V and J ends were trimmed by 0 bases and 8 bases, with 8 bases remaining between them. The germline gives CDR1 SGHRS, CDR2 YFSETQ. DNA of the CDR3: TGCGCCAGCAGCTTGGGGCAGGGAGAAAAACTGTTTTTT. Its protein is CASSLGQGEKLFF.

V usage is TRBV27 and J usage is TRBJ2-2; 7 positions match TRBD2. CDR3 length equals 21 residues. Germline lookup yields CDR1 MNHEY and CDR2 SMNVEV (reference sequence). The ends lost 0 bases at V and 2 bases at J; junction bases unmatched: 18. The CDR3 here is CASSLSKRGLRLASNTGELFF. CDR3 in DNA: TGTGCCAGCAGTTTATCGAAAAGGGGCCTGAGACTAGCTTCTAACACCGGGGAGCTGTTTTTT.

The V call is TRBV3-1 (or the pseudogene TRBV3-2), the J call TRBJ2-5, with TRBD2 matching over 7 bases. The length of the CDR3 is 17 residues. V trimming: 0 bases; J trimming: 2 bases; junction bases outside the gene matches: 9. Germline assignment: CDR1 LGHDT and CDR2 YNNKEL (reference sequence). The CDR3: CASSQDTSGAIQETQYF. The CDR3 nucleotides are TGTGCCAGCAGCCAAGATACCAGCGGGGCGATACAAGAGACCCAGTACTTC.

The chain links TRBV5-1 to TRBJ2-7, with TRBD1 matching over 7 bases. CDR1 and CDR2 (germline): SGHRS, YFSETQ. V was pared by 3 bases and J by 2 bases, with 2 bases of the junction left unmatched. The CDR3 is made up of 13 amino acids. For the CDR3, the DNA is TGCGCCAGCAGCTGGGACAGCCCCTACGAGCAGTACTTC. As protein: CASSWDSPYEQYF.

The chain joins TRBV7-9 to TRBJ2-3, with 14 positions matching TRBD2. Germline V CDR1 and CDR2: SEHNR, FQNEAQ (reference sequence). The CDR3 spans 18 residues. After removal of 8 bases from V and 0 bases from J, the junction contained 10 bases not matched to a gene. The CDR3 is CASGHPGTSGGSTDTQYF. The CDR3 nucleotides read TGTGCCAGCGGCCACCCCGGGACTAGCGGGGGTAGCACAGATACGCAGTATTTT.

V gene TRBV4-1 combines with J gene TRBJ1-2; 9 bases match TRBD1. The J segment lost 6 bases and the V segment lost 4 bases, leaving 9 bases of the junction unmatched. Germline values: CDR1 MGHRA, CDR2 YSYEKL. This CDR3 region has 15 residues. The CDR3 loop reads CASSLRSDRGDGYTF. CDR3 DNA sequence: TGCGCCAGCAGCCTCCGATCGGACAGGGGAGATGGCTACACCTTC.

The chain employs TRBV10-3 and TRBJ2-3; D is perhaps TRBD1 (6 bases). The V gene's germline CDR1 is ENHRY and CDR2 SYGVKD. This CDR3 is 13 amino acids long. Between the trimmed V and J ends, which lost 2 bases and 6 bases, there was a span of 9 bases. CDR3 nucleotide sequence: TGTGCCATCAGTGAGGTTACAGGGGATACGCAGTATTTT. Protein: CAISEVTGDTQYF.

The chain links TRBV19 to TRBJ1-1; D is unclear. The V gene lost 8 bases and the J gene lost 3 bases, with 19 bases spanning the gap. CDR1 LNHDA and CDR2 SQIVND come from the germline V gene (reference sequence). This CDR3 is 15 amino acids long. CDR3 bases: TGTGCCAGTGATATCTCGACGGGTGGAGACACTGAAGCTTTCTTT. This sequence encodes CASDISTGGDTEAFF.